This TCR beta chain is from a study of cytomegalovirus exposure and HLA in healthy donors. Study context: Drawn from HLA-typed donors, some 80 million unique TCRs were held in an early data release. Regarding the study as a whole: Segments of the TCR beta V type were, in most cases, productive about 90% or about 30% of the time in an earlier analysis.

PCR involved 60 Vbeta and 13 Jbeta primers. The repertoire was sequenced with immunoSEQ multiplex PCR; TCRdb's copy has only in-frame clones and lacks some. This table holds roughly 81,000 clones, around three quarters found once. Turning to this clone: Its antigen is undetermined.

The CDR3 is 14 amino acids. Trimming stripped 3 bases from V and 6 bases from J, with 11 bases between. Germline lookup yields CDR1 KGHSH and CDR2 LQKENI. The clonotype originates from a man younger than 40 in good health and CMV-seronegative. Sequencing used PBMCs. The gene calls are TRBV18 and TRBJ1-4; D is ambiguous. The CDR3 spells CASSPWASDEKLFF. The CDR3 nucleotides are TGTGCCAGCTCACCGTGGGCCTCCGATGAAAAACTGTTTTTT.